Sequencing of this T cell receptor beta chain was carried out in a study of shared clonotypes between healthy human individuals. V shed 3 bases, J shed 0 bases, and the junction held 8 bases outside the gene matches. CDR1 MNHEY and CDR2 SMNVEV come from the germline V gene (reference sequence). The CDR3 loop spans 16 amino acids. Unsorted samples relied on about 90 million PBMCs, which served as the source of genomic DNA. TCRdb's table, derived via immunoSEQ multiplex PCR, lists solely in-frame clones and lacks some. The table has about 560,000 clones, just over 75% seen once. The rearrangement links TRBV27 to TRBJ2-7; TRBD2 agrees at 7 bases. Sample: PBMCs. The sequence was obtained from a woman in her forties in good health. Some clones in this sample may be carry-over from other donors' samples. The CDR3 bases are TGTGCCAGCAGTTTCGGCGCTAGCGGATACTCCTACGAGCAGTACTTC. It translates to CASSFGASGYSYEQYF.